This T cell receptor (beta chain) appears in the sequencing data of a study of cytomegalovirus exposure and HLA in healthy donors. Regarding the study as a whole: As was reported, the classifier diagnosed cytomegalovirus status with high specificity and sensitivity. Sequencing likely caused a cluster of highly shared sequence variants.

As to this clone: Antigen unknown.

The CDR3 sequence is 16 residues long. The V end was cut by 10 bases, the J end by 1 base, with 19 bases between. The V gene's germline CDR1 is SNHLY and CDR2 FYNNEI. The PCR contained 60 Vbeta and 13 Jbeta primers. Method: immunoSEQ multiplex PCR; TCRdb's copy keeps in-frame clones and lacks some. This table has 110,000 to 150,000 clones, approximately 83% appearing once. The V call is TRBV2, the J call TRBJ2-2; D is perhaps TRBD1 (6 bases). This TCR came from a man aged 35 to 55 in good health and CMV-seropositive. Sequenced input: PBMCs. CDR3 DNA: TGTGCCACCGTGGTGCTTGGGACAAAGAACACCGGGGAGCTGTTTTTT. Translated: CATVVLGTKNTGELFF.